This is a list of T cell receptor beta chains from one sample in a study of breast tumors, draining lymph nodes, adjacent tissues. MiXCR, run by TCRdb on the multiplex PCR reads, gives a single entry per CDR3 protein. This sample has approximately 300,000 distinct CDR3 sequences, with 30% to 35% found just once. Sequencing was performed on axillary lymph node tissue. The receptors come from a female donor with breast cancer. Some clones in this sample may be carry-over from other donors' samples. Both conserved end residues are part of each CDR3. Fields, in order: D gene, J gene, V gene, clone size, CDR3 DNA, CDR3 protein. D genes are given only for firm matches. Clone size appears in some rows only: once, few, many, or a class for an expanded clone.

NA,TRBJ2-1,TRBV15,NA,TGTGCCACCAGCCCCCTTAGGAGGCAGGGGAGTTACCCCACTGAGCAGTTCTTC,CATSPLRRQGSYPTEQFF
TRBD1,TRBJ2-5,TRBV20-1,NA,TGCAGTGCCAGCAGCCGGGACAGGGACTGGTACTTC,CSASSRDRDWYF
TRBD2,TRBJ2-3,TRBV20-1,many,TGCAGTGCTACAACTAGCGGGAGAGGGGGTACGCAGTATTTT,CSATTSGRGGTQYF
NA,TRBJ2-1,TRBV7-9,many,TGTGCCAGCAGCTTAGTACGTAATGAGCAGTTCTTC,CASSLVRNEQFF
TRBD2,TRBJ2-3,TRBV6-2/TRBV6-3,NA,TGTGCCAGCAGTTACTTTAGCGGGATTAGCACAGATACGCAGTATTTT,CASSYFSGISTDTQYF
TRBD2,TRBJ2-5,TRBV2,medium-sized,TGTGCCAGCAGTGAAGCAGCGGTTTGGACTAGCGGATTCCAAGAGACCCAGTACTTC,CASSEAAVWTSGFQETQYF
NA,TRBJ1-1,TRBV4-1,NA,TGCGCCAGCAGCCAAGACCAACTGGACAGTCCGAACACTGAAGCTTTCTTT,CASSQDQLDSPNTEAFF
TRBD1,TRBJ2-6,TRBV12-3/TRBV12-4,NA,TGTGCCAGCAGTCTCGCGAACAGGGGCCCCCTGGCTTTC,CASSLANRGPLAF
NA,TRBJ1-1,TRBV30,few,TGTGCCTGGAGTCGGGACACGAACACTGAAGCTTTCTTT,CAWSRDTNTEAFF
NA,TRBJ2-1,TRBV12-5,many,TGTGCTAGTGGTTCGCCGCTAAACAATGAGCAGTTCTTC,CASGSPLNNEQFF
TRBD2,TRBJ2-7,TRBV20-1,NA,TGCAGTGCGCCGAAGACGGGCGGGAGGTCCTCGCTCGAGCAGTACTTC,CSAPKTGGRSSLEQYF
TRBD2,TRBJ2-3,TRBV7-3,many,TGTGCCAGCAGCCCTGGGACTAGCGGATCAGATACGCAGTATTTT,CASSPGTSGSDTQYF
NA,TRBJ2-4,TRBV7-9,once,TGTGCCAGCACCACGGGAAGGCTAGCCAAAAACACTCAGTACTTC,CASTTGRLAKNTQYF
TRBD2,TRBJ2-1,TRBV5-4,many,TGTGCCAGCAGCCGCCCCCTAGCGGGAGGAAGTAACAATGAGCAGTTCTTC,CASSRPLAGGSNNEQFF
TRBD1,TRBJ1-3,TRBV6-1,few,TGTGCCAGCAGCCAACGGACAGGCCCCCTAGTTTATTTT,CASSQRTGPLVYF
NA,TRBJ1-6,TRBV20-1,many,TGCAGTGTTAGGTCAGGGTCAGAGTTTGGTGGTTCACCCCTCCACTTT,CSVRSGSEFGGSPLHF
NA,TRBJ2-7,TRBV20-1,many,TGCAGTGCTGGCCCGGGAGCTCTTCCGGACGAGCAGTACTTC,CSAGPGALPDEQYF
TRBD1,TRBJ1-2,TRBV5-6,many,TGTGCCAGCAGCTTGGATACAGGGGGCTATGGCTACACCTTC,CASSLDTGGYGYTF
NA,TRBJ1-1,TRBV19,few,TGTGCCAGCAGTGGGAAGGGATCGGGCACTGAAGCTTTCTTT,CASSGKGSGTEAFF
NA,TRBJ2-1,TRBV14,many,TGTGCCAGCAGCCAAGATACCCAGGGATACATCCGTGAGCAGTTCTTC,CASSQDTQGYIREQFF
NA,TRBJ2-3,TRBV11-3,many,TGTGCCAGCAGCACCCGACTCAGGGGAGATACGCAGTATTTT,CASSTRLRGDTQYF
TRBD2,TRBJ2-3,TRBV20-1,NA,TGCAGTGCTAGAGGGCGGGGACTAGCGGGATTAGATACGCAGTATTTT,CSARGRGLAGLDTQYF
NA,TRBJ1-1,TRBV7-2,NA,TGTGCCAGCAGCCCGACGGTAACGCTCACTGAAGCTTTCTTT,CASSPTVTLTEAFF
TRBD1,TRBJ2-3,TRBV4-1,few,TGCGCCAGCAGCCAAGATCTCAGGACAGGGAGCCCAGATACGCAGTATTTT,CASSQDLRTGSPDTQYF
TRBD2,TRBJ2-3,TRBV6-5,many,TGTGCCAGCAGGGGAGGGCCCCGGGACTTTAGTACGCAGTATTTT,CASRGGPRDFSTQYF
NA,TRBJ1-2,TRBV10-3,NA,TGTGCCATCAGTGAGGGGGGGAACTATGGCTACACCTTC,CAISEGGNYGYTF
NA,TRBJ2-5,TRBV6-5,few,TGTGCCAGCAGTCACTCTTTAGCGAGCGAGACCCAGTACTTC,CASSHSLASETQYF